This is a list of T cell receptor beta chains from one sample in a study of shared clonotypes between healthy human individuals. The table came from immunoSEQ multiplex PCR; TCRdb's copy has only in-frame clones and leaves some out. In the table there are 400,000 to 550,000 clones, 79% of which are singletons. Material for sequencing was PBMCs. Source of these receptors: a woman aged 40 to 49 in good health. Some clones in this sample may be carry-over from other donors' samples. The CDR3 runs from the conserved cysteine through the conserved F or W. D genes are given only for firm matches. Clone sizes are given selectively: once, few, many, or a class where the clone is expanded.

TRBV2,once,TRBD1,TRBJ1-3,TGCGCCAGCAGTGTACAACAGGGGTTAGGAAACACCATATATTTT,CASSVQQGLGNTIYF
TRBV5-1,NA,NA,TRBJ1-2,TGCGCCAGCAGCTTGGAAGGGCCCCAACACTATGGCTACACCTTC,CASSLEGPQHYGYTF
TRBV7-8,NA,TRBD1,TRBJ1-5,TGTGCCAGCAGCGGCCCCGACAGGGGCTATAGCAATCAGCCCCAGCATTTT,CASSGPDRGYSNQPQHF
TRBV5-4,NA,NA,TRBJ2-7,TGTGCCAGCAGCCCGACAGTCCCTATATCCGAGCAGTACTTC,CASSPTVPISEQYF
TRBV4-1,few,NA,TRBJ1-5,TGCGCCAGCAGCCAAGGGACAGCCGATAGCAATCAGCCCCAGCATTTT,CASSQGTADSNQPQHF
TRBV27,NA,NA,TRBJ1-2,TGTGCCAGCAGTTTAAGGGCACGCTACACCTTC,CASSLRARYTF
TRBV7-2,NA,NA,TRBJ2-1,TGTGCCAGCAGCTTGGATCAGGCAGGCCTTCACAATGAGCAGTTCTTC,CASSLDQAGLHNEQFF
TRBV28,NA,NA,TRBJ1-2,TGTGCCAGCAGTTTTTGGGGGCGAGGCTATGGCTACACCTTC,CASSFWGRGYGYTF
TRBV11-2,NA,NA,TRBJ2-1,TGTGCCAGCAGACCAGACTACCTAGACAATGAGCAGTTCTTC,CASRPDYLDNEQFF
TRBV18,few,TRBD1,TRBJ1-5,TGTGCCAGCTCACCGCGAGGACAGGCCAATCAGCCCCAGCATTTT,CASSPRGQANQPQHF
TRBV9,NA,NA,TRBJ2-7,TGTGCCAGCAGCGTATTTGGCTCACCCTACGAGCAGTACTTC,CASSVFGSPYEQYF
TRBV2,NA,NA,TRBJ1-2,TGTGCCAGCAGTGTCGCAGGGGTGAACTATGGCTACACCTTC,CASSVAGVNYGYTF
TRBV19,NA,NA,TRBJ1-5,TGTGCCAGTAGCGTCGGGACGCCTAGCAATCAGCCCCAGCATTTT,CASSVGTPSNQPQHF
TRBV7-2,NA,TRBD2,TRBJ2-5,TGTGCCAGCAGCCTGGAGAGGCTAGCGGGACCCCAAGAGACCCAGTACTTC,CASSLERLAGPQETQYF
TRBV7-7,NA,TRBD2,TRBJ2-1,TGTGCTAGCAGCTATTTAATTACTAGCGGGAGTGTGCCCCCCAATGAGCAGTTCTTC,CASSYLITSGSVPPNEQFF
TRBV18,NA,NA,TRBJ2-1,TGTGCCAGCTCACCAGATCAATATGAGCAGTTCTTC,CASSPDQYEQFF
TRBV5-1,NA,NA,TRBJ1-3,TGCGCCAGCAGCGCAGGGTCTGGAAACACCATATATTTT,CASSAGSGNTIYF
TRBV11-2,NA,TRBD2,TRBJ2-3,TGTGCCAGCAGCGGTGGGACTAGCGTCGCCACAGATACGCAGTATTTT,CASSGGTSVATDTQYF
TRBV29-1,NA,TRBD2,TRBJ2-3,TGCAGCGTGGCAACTAGCGTGGATACGCAGTATTTT,CSVATSVDTQYF
TRBV5-1,NA,TRBD1,TRBJ1-4,TGCGCCAGCAGCTTGGTCCCCCGGACAGGCGGAAATGAAAAACTGTTTTTT,CASSLVPRTGGNEKLFF
TRBV19,NA,NA,TRBJ2-5,TGTGCCAGTAGACACCGGAGCCAAGAGACCCAGTACTTC,CASRHRSQETQYF
TRBV6-1,NA,NA,TRBJ1-1,TGTGCCAGCAGTGAAGCGATTGGCCCAGAAGCTTTCTTT,CASSEAIGPEAFF
TRBV11-3,NA,TRBD2,TRBJ2-2,TGTGCCAGCAGCAATCCGACTAGCGGGAGTGGCGGGGAGCTGTTTTTT,CASSNPTSGSGGELFF
TRBV27,NA,NA,TRBJ1-2,TGTGCCAGCAGACAGGACACGGGCGGCTATGGCTACACCTTC,CASRQDTGGYGYTF
TRBV10-1,NA,TRBD2,TRBJ2-1,TGCGCCAGCAGGACTAGCGGGAGTCTCTACAATGAGCAGTTCTTC,CASRTSGSLYNEQFF
TRBV28,NA,NA,TRBJ2-1,TGTGCCAGCAGTCTCTGGGGCGGGACCTCCTACAATGAGCAGTTCTTC,CASSLWGGTSYNEQFF
TRBV19,NA,NA,TRBJ2-7,TGTGCCAGTAGTATCTCCGGGCCCTCCTACGAGCAGTACTTC,CASSISGPSYEQYF
TRBV7-2,NA,TRBD2,TRBJ2-2,TGTGCCAGCAGCTTAGCGCTAGCGGGAGGAACCGGGGAGCTGTTTTTT,CASSLALAGGTGELFF
TRBV6-5,NA,NA,TRBJ1-1,TGTGCCAGCAGTTTTAGGCCTCCCCTTAACACTGAAGCTTTCTTT,CASSFRPPLNTEAFF
TRBV9,NA,NA,TRBJ2-2,TGTGCCAGCAGCGTAGAGGATCCCATGAACACCGGGGAGCTGTTTTTT,CASSVEDPMNTGELFF
TRBV5-1,NA,TRBD2,TRBJ2-5,TGCGCCAGCAGCTTGGTTCTGACTAGCGGGGAGACCCAGTACTTC,CASSLVLTSGETQYF
TRBV7-9,NA,TRBD1,TRBJ1-4,TGTGCCAGCACAGGAGGACAGGGGGCCACTAATGAAAAACTGTTTTTT,CASTGGQGATNEKLFF
TRBV12-1,NA,NA,TRBJ2-5,TGTGCCAGCAGCCCATGGTTACTAGAGGAAGAGACCCAGTACTTC,CASSPWLLEEETQYF